Below, 13 T cell receptor beta chains from the same sample are listed, as sequenced in a study of blood T cell repertoires in COVID-19. Produced via immunoSEQ multiplex PCR; TCRdb's table is partial and in-frame only. The sample records some 290,000 clones, about 88% being singletons. Sequencing input: peripheral blood. The origin of the receptors is a man aged 18 to 29 with active or convalescent COVID-19.

This chain uses TRBV29-1 with TRBJ2-3; D possibly corresponds to TRBD2 (5 bases). V lost 4 bases and J lost 2, with 13 bases in between. This CDR3 has 14 residues. The germline V gene encodes CDR1 SQVTM and CDR2 ANQGSEA. As DNA, the CDR3 is TGCAGCGTTGTATCCTGGGAGTTCACAGATACGCAGTATTTT. As protein: CSVVSWEFTDTQYF.

The V and J genes are TRBV3-1 (or the pseudogene TRBV3-2) and TRBJ1-1, with TRBD1 identical over 8 bases. The CDR3 spans 15 residues. Germline CDR1 and CDR2: LGHDT and YNNKEL (reference sequence). Unmatched junction bases numbered 10, after V lost 5 bases and J lost 5 bases. This CDR3 is CASSTSGQGATEAFF. The DNA for the CDR3 is TGTGCCAGCAGCACAAGCGGACAGGGTGCGACTGAAGCTTTCTTT.

This clone was seen a handful of times. The chain has TRBV5-4 and TRBJ1-2, with TRBD1 as a possible D gene (5 bases). This CDR3 is built from 14 residues. Germline-derived CDR1 and CDR2 are SGHNT and YYREEE (reference sequence). Between the trimmed V and J ends, which lost 4 bases and 5 bases, there was a span of 15 bases. The DNA for the CDR3 is TGTGCCAGCAGCGCCGGGCCAGGGAAGTATGGCTACACCTTC. It codes for CASSAGPGKYGYTF.

The J gene is TRBJ1-2, the V gene TRBV5-6, with D unclear. V was pared by 4 bases and J by 4 bases, with 8 bases between. CDR3 length equals 12 residues. Germline CDR1 SGHDT, CDR2 YYEEEE. The CDR3 loop is CASSTYSYGYTF. CDR3 bases: TGTGCCAGCAGCACCTACAGCTATGGCTACACCTTC.

This chain uses TRBV10-3 with TRBJ2-3, with 7 bases matching TRBD2. The V segment lost 1 base and the J segment 2 bases; nucleotides outside the gene matches: 9. The CDR3 is 17 amino acids. Germline CDR1 ENHRY, CDR2 SYGVKD. The CDR3 DNA is TGTGCCATCAGTGAGTATAAGACTAGCCGAGACACAGATACGCAGTATTTT. Its translation: CAISEYKTSRDTDTQYF.

The chain couples TRBV7-3 to TRBJ2-3; weak D call: TRBD2 (6 bases). V lost 3 bases, J lost 3 bases, and 19 bases lay in between. Looked up from germline, CDR1 is SGHTA and CDR2 is FQGTGA. CDR3 length: 17 residues. CDR3 bases: TGTGCCAGCAGCTTGATGGGACTGGGAAAAGATACAGATACGCAGTATTTT. Residues: CASSLMGLGKDTDTQYF.

The gene calls are TRBV9 and TRBJ1-6, with D unclear. Per the germline V gene, CDR1 is SGDLS and CDR2 is YYNGEE. Trimming took 0 bases from V and 11 from J, leaving 9 bases between them. The CDR3 loop spans 13 amino acids. The CDR3 is CASSVDGRAPLHF. In DNA, the CDR3 is TGTGCCAGCAGCGTAGACGGCCGGGCACCCCTCCACTTT.

This sequence joins TRBV27 and TRBJ2-3; possibly TRBD1 for D (5 bases). The length of the CDR3 is 14 residues. Trimming removed 6 bases at V and 5 bases at J, with 15 bases between. Germline V CDR1 and CDR2: MNHEY, SMNVEV (reference sequence). The CDR3 sequence: CASRRGVARDTQYF. Here the CDR3 DNA reads TGTGCCAGCAGAAGGGGCGTAGCTAGAGATACGCAGTATTTT.

The V call is TRBV5-4, the J call TRBJ2-3, with 10 bases that match TRBD2. Germline V gives CDR1 SGHNT, CDR2 YYREEE (reference sequence). V lost 0 bases and J lost 3; bases outside the gene matches: 4. The CDR3 length is 16 residues. CDR3 residues: CASSLASSGGTDTQYF. DNA of the CDR3: TGTGCCAGCAGCTTGGCTTCTAGCGGGGGTACAGATACGCAGTATTTT.

The V gene is TRBV5-1, the J gene TRBJ1-5; D is uncertain. The CDR3 has 14 amino acids. Germline assignment: CDR1 SGHRS and CDR2 YFSETQ. V lost 0 bases and J lost 5, with 9 bases in between. In nucleotides, the CDR3 is TGCGCCAGCAGCTTGGGACAAGCTCATCAGCCCCAGCATTTT. This gives the protein CASSLGQAHQPQHF.

This chain links TRBV7-8 with TRBJ1-2; a weak D match, TRBD1 (5 bases). V gave up 5 bases and J gave up 2 bases, with 18 bases separating them. The length of the CDR3 is 16 residues. Germline loops: CDR1 SGHVS, CDR2 FQNEAQ. CDR3 bases: TGTGCCAGCAGCCCCCTTAGGGGCAGAGCAAACTATGGCTACACCTTC. Amino acids: CASSPLRGRANYGYTF.

V usage is TRBV4-2 and J usage is TRBJ2-3; TRBD2 aligns across 12 bases. The CDR3 covers 16 residues. CDR1 is LGHNA and CDR2 is YNFKEQ in the germline V gene. V shed 0 bases and J 6 bases; nucleotides not matched to a gene: 4. CDR3 nucleotide sequence: TGTGCCAGCAGCCAAGAGACTAGCGGGGGACGCGATACGCAGTATTTT. Its translation: CASSQETSGGRDTQYF.

The chain is built from TRBV9 and TRBJ2-2, with D maybe TRBD2 (6 bases). The germline V gene has CDR1 SGDLS and CDR2 YYNGEE. Trimming shortened V by 3 bases and J by 7 bases, and 16 bases separated the two germline ends. CDR3 length equals 15 residues. The CDR3 spells CASSATPTGDGELFF. The DNA for the CDR3 is TGTGCCAGCAGCGCAACACCGACGGGGGACGGGGAGCTGTTTTTT. Drawing the rest from reference TRBV9 and TRBJ2-2, the complete variable domain is DSGVTQTPKHLITATGQRVTLRCSPRSGDLSVYWYQQSLDQGLQFLIQYYNGEERAKGNILERFSAQQFPDLHSELNLSSLELGDSALYFCASSATPTGDGELFFGEGSRLTVL.